This section outlines one T cell receptor (beta chain) sequence together with its context. This clone was detected many times. There is no known antigen for this receptor. Base qualities were left out, and no much larger clone turns up one base away. This entry belongs to a study of shared clonotypes between healthy human individuals (dated by TCRdb to the early 2020s). For the wider study: Three men and two women, aged 18 to 49 years, made up the cohort. Leukapheresis yielded between about 0.85 and 10 billion PBMCs per donor. To estimate repertoire size and how much clonotypes are shared between individuals, the study performed deep sequencing of blood TCR repertoires from five healthy adults. Per donor, three plates each were used for CD4 naive and CD4 memory, two for CD8 naive, and one for CD8 memory. To increase sequencing depth and limit assay-specific biases, TCR repertoire library preparation and sequencing were carried out by different laboratories using diverse techniques.

Paper-wide results and their limitations: Even with the large sequencing depth, rarefaction of the sorted-subset datasets indicated that sequencing was incomplete. Because the study included only a small number of donors, the genetic and exposure-history diversity represented was limited. Sharing across a handful of donors was observed for approximately 5% of naive CD4, around 3.5% of naive CD8, over 2% of memory CD4, and about 0.38% of memory CD8 clonotypes. Estimated clonotype richness was generally larger for naive than for memory subsets. Higher generation probabilities were observed for clonotypes shared by all four sorted-subset donors than for non-shared clonotypes. Sampling was limited to blood, and TCR repertoires in tissue likely differ from TCR repertoires in blood. Based on pairwise subsampling, the degree of clonotype sharing among donors was expected to be affected by sequencing depth.

The germline V gene provides CDR1 MNHNS and CDR2 SASEGT. Trimming leaves V shorter by 2 bases and J shorter by 4 bases, with the junction holding 1 base beyond the gene matches. The cysteine opens and the phenylalanine closes a CDR3 of 15 amino acids. The sequence is cut down to CDR3 DNA, 45 bases in frame from base 1. Using the deep immunoSEQ assay, multiplex PCR amplified TCR CDR3 regions from genomic DNA. Genomic DNA extracted from each cell subset was distributed evenly over all wells of several immunoSEQ 96-well plates, and each plate served as one replicate. Each replicate PCR for sorted subsets received 200 ng genomic DNA, equal to tens of thousands of T cell genomes. Purified libraries were measured with a Qubit 3.0 fluorometer, size-checked on a Bioanalyzer 2100, and measured again with the KAPA Library Quantification kit. A separate single-read 150-cycle Illumina NextSeq 550 flow cell was used to sequence each immunoSEQ 96-well plate. In the authors' own workflow: Because only junctional sequences without quality scores were contained in the immunoSEQ output, filtering matching that applied to full-length reads could not be performed. Sequences were annotated with PyIR, a Python wrapper for IgBLAST v1.9, and V/J genes and CDR3 were assigned using IMGT germline references. Reads with weak V/J assignments (E-value above 1e-6), missing CDR3, stop codons, out-of-frame junctions, or ambiguous translated residues were removed. V3J clonotypes were defined as sequences sharing an identical inferred V gene, J gene, and CDR3 amino acid sequence. Percentage overlap between repertoires was computed as shared unique clonotypes divided by the size of the smaller repertoire. RTK rarefaction, the Chao1 estimator, and Recon v2.1 estimates of unobserved clonotypes were used to assess repertoire richness. Generation probabilities were computed with OLGA for all TCRbeta clonotypes obtained by the gDNA method from several donors. TCRdb took over this immuneACCESS table, retaining in-frame rearrangements with V and J assigned. Such tables are incomplete; in checked studies, under half of the missing clones stem from an unresolved V gene, and the remainder is unexplained. The V and J calls and clone size were taken over from that table, and D and trimming were inferred from the DNA. Recorded for this sample are around 1.9 million clones; 80% to 95% of them occurred a single time. The ten largest make up 1.5% to 2% of the sample.

CD8 naive samples were obtained by positive selection for CCR7 among CD45RO-negative cells, yielding a CD45RA+CCR7+ population from which TemRA cells were excluded. Donors were healthy HIV-negative adults with no recently reported acute infections or vaccinations. All donors were Caucasian adults living in Nashville, Tennessee, USA. Blood was collected by leukapheresis, and PBMCs were isolated by Ficoll-Histopaque density gradient centrifugation and then cryopreserved in liquid nitrogen vapor phase. Analytical flow cytometry was used to check the purity and quantity of each magnetically sorted T cell population. Each sorted fraction had its genomic DNA isolated and then quantified by UV absorbance on a Nanodrop 2000c.

The receptor comes from a young man in good health. Some clones in this sample may be carry-over from other donors' samples. The rearranged chain carries TRBV6-1 and TRBJ2-3; the junction holds 12 bases that match TRBD2. The specimen was naive CD8+ T cells from PBMCs. According to the study, the label for this sample's cell subset or site signals: CD45RA+CCR7+. This receptor carries the CDR3 CASSELAGGPDTQYF. The nucleotide sequence is TGTGCCAGCAGTGAACTAGCGGGAGGGCCAGATACGCAGTATTTT.